This T cell receptor beta chain was identified during a study of blood T cell repertoires in COVID-19. Some clones are missing from TCRdb's copy, which holds only in-frame ones; the method was immunoSEQ multiplex PCR. The sample consists of about 160,000 clones, 86% of them appearing once. This clone was observed a few times. The V gene's germline CDR1 is MNHEY and CDR2 SVGEGT. The V segment lost 2 bases and the J segment 7 bases; nucleotides outside the gene matches: 15. This CDR3 contains 17 residues. The genes are TRBV6-2 or TRBV6-3 and TRBJ1-2, with 8 nucleotides matching TRBD1. The sequencing input was peripheral blood. This clonotype originated in a woman in her 70s with acute or convalescent COVID-19. The CDR3 region is CASSYTVGRTGISGYTF. The DNA of the CDR3 is TGTGCCAGCAGTTACACCGTGGGAAGGACAGGGATATCTGGCTACACCTTC.